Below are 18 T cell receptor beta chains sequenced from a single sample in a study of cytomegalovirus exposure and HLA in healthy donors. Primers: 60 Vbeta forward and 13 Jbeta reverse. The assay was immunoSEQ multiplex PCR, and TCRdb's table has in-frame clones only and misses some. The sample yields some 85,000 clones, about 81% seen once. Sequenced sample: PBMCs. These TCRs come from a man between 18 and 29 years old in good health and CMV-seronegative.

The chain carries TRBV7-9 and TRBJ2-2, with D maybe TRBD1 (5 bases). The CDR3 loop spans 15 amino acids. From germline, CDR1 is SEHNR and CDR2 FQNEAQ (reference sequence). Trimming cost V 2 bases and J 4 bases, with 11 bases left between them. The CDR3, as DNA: TGTGCCAGCAGCTTAAATCAGGGTCCCACCGGGGAGCTGTTTTTT. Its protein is CASSLNQGPTGELFF. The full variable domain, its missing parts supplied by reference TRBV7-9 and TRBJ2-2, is DTGVSQNPRHKITKRGQNVTFRCDPISEHNRLYWYRQTLGQGPEFLTYFQNEAQLEKSRLLSDRFSAERPKGSFSTLEIQRTEQGDSAMYLCASSLNQGPTGELFFGEGSRLTVL.

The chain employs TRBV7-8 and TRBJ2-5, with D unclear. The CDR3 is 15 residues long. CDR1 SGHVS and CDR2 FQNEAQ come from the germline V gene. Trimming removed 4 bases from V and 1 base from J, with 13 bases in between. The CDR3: CASSSPGKSQETQYF. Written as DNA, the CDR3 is TGTGCCAGCAGCTCACCTGGCAAAAGCCAAGAGACCCAGTACTTC.

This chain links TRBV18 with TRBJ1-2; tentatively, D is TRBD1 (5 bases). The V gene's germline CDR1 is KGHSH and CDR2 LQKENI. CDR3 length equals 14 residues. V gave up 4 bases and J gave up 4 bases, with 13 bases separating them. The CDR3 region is CASSRTTVAYGYTF. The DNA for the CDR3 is TGTGCCAGCTCACGAACGACAGTGGCCTATGGCTACACCTTC.

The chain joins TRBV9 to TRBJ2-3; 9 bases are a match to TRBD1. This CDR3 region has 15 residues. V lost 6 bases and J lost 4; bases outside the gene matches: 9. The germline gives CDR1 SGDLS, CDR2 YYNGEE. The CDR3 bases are TGTGCCAGCACTCTCACCGACAGGGGGGCAGATACGCAGTATTTT. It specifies CASTLTDRGADTQYF.

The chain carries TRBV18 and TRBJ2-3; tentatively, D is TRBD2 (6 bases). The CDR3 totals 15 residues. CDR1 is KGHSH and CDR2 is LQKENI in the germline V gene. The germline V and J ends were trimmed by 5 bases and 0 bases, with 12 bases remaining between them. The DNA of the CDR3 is TGTGCCAGCTCAGAGGGACTTTCTAGCACAGATACGCAGTATTTT. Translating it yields CASSEGLSSTDTQYF.

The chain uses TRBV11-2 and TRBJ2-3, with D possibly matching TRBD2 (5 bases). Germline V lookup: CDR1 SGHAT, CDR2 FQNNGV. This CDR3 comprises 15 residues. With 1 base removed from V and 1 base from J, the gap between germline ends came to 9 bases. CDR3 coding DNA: TGTGCCAGCAGCTTAGGGACTCGAGGCACAGATACGCAGTATTTT. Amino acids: CASSLGTRGTDTQYF.

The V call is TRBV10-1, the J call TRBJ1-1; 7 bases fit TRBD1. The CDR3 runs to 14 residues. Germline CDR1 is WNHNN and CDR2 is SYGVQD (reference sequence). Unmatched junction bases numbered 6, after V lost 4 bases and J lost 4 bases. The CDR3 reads CASSGTGTVTEAFF. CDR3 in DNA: TGCGCCAGCAGTGGGACAGGAACGGTCACTGAAGCTTTCTTT.

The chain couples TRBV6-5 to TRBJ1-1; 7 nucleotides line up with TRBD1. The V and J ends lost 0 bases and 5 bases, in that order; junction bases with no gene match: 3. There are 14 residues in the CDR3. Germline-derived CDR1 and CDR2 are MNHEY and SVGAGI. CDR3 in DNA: TGTGCCAGCAGTTACTCACAGGGGAGGACTGAAGCTTTCTTT. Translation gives CASSYSQGRTEAFF.

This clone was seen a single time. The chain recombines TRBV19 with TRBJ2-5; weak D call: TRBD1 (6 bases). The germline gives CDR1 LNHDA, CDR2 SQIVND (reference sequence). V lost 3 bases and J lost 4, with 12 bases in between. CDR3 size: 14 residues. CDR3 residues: CASSIQGQLETQYF. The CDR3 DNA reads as TGTGCCAGTAGTATCCAGGGACAATTAGAGACCCAGTACTTC.

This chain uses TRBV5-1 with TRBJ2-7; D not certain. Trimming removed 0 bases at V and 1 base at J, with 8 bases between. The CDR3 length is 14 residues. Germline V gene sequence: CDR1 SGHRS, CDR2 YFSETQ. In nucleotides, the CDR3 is TGCGCCAGCAGCTTGGCCCGAGGTTCCTACGAGCAGTACTTC. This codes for CASSLARGSYEQYF.

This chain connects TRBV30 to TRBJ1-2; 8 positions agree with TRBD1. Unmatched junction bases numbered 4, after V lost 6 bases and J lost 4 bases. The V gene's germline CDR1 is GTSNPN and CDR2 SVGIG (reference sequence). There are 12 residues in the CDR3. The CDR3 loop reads CACGDRSYGYTF. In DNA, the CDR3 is TGTGCCTGTGGGGACAGGAGCTATGGCTACACCTTC.

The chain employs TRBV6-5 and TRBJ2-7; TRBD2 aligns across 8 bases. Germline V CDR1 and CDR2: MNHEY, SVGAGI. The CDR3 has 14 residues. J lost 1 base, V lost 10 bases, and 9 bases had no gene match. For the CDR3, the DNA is TGTGCCACTACTACGGGACTAGAGTCCTACGAGCAGTACTTC. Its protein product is CATTTGLESYEQYF.

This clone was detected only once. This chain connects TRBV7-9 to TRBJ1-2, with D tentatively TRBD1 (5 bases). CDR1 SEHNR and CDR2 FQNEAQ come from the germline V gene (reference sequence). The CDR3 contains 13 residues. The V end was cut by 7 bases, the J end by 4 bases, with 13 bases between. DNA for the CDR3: TGTGCCAGCAAGCAGGGTGGCCTCTATGGCTACACCTTC. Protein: CASKQGGLYGYTF.

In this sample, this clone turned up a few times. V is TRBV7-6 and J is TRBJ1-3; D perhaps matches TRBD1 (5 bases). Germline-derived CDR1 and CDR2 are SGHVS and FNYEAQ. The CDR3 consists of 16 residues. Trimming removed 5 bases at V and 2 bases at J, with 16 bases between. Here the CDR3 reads CASSPDGGTPGNTIYF. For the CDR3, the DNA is TGTGCCAGCAGCCCCGACGGGGGAACGCCTGGAAACACCATATATTTT.

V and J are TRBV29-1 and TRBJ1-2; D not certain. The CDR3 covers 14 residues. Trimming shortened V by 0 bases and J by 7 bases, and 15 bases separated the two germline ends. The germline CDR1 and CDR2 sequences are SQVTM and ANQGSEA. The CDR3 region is CSVEDAGEAGGYTF. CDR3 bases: TGCAGCGTTGAAGATGCCGGGGAGGCAGGTGGCTACACCTTC.

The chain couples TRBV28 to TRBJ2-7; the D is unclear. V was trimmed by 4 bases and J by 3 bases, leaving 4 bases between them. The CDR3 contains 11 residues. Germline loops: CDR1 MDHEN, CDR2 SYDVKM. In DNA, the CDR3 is TGTGCCAGCAGTTCCGGCTACGAGCAGTACTTC. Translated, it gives CASSSGYEQYF.

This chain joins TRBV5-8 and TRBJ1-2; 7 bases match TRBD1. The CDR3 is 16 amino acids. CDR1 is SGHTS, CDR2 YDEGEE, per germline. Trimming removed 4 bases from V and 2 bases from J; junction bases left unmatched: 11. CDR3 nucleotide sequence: TGTGCCAGCAGCGTACTGCTCTTGACAGGGAACTATGGCTACACCTTC. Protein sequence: CASSVLLLTGNYGYTF.

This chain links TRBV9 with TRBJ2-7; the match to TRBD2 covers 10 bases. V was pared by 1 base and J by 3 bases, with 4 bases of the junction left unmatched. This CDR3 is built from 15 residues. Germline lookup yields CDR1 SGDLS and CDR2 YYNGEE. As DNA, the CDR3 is TGTGCCAGCAGCGTACTAGGACTAGCGGACTACGAGCAGTACTTC. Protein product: CASSVLGLADYEQYF.